This paragraph covers one T cell receptor beta chain sequence. This study enrolled people aged roughly 18 to 100 from around 26 US geographic areas. This sample stems from a study of blood T cell repertoires in COVID-19. In the study overall: Donors in the United States, Italy and Spain gave samples during acute or convalescent COVID-19.

The length of the CDR3 is 13 residues. The V end was cut by 0 bases, the J end by 5 bases, with 8 bases between. CDR1 and CDR2 (germline): MNHNS, SASEGT. Per the original methods: From reference gene primer amplification, estimates of nucleated cell counts were derived. The data were produced by immunoSEQ multiplex PCR, yet TCRdb's version contains in-frame clones alone and is incomplete. From that table come the V and J calls and clone size; the DNA was used to work out D and trimming. The sample shows about 480,000 clones, around 89% of them seen only once. The chain carries TRBV6-1 and TRBJ2-7, with D possibly matching TRBD1 (5 bases). Sequencing input: PBMCs or T cells enriched from blood (not recorded which). The clonotype originates from a woman in her forties who had recovered from COVID-19. The CDR3 loop reads CASSEAWGHEQYF. DNA of the CDR3: TGTGCCAGCAGTGAAGCGTGGGGCCACGAGCAGTACTTC.